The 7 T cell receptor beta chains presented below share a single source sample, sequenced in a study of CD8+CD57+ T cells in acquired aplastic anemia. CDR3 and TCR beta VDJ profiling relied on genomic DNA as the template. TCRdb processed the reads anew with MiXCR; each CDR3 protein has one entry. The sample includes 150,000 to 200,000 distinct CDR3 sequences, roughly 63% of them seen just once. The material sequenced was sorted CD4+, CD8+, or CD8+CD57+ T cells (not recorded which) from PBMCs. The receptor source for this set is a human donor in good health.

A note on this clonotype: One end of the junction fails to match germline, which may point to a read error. In DNA, the CDR3 is TGCAGTGCTAGAGATGAGGCGGACAATGAGCAGTACTTT. Protein: CSARDEADNEQYF. The chain recombines TRBV20-1 with TRBJ2-5, with TRBD1 as a possible D gene (5 bases). Germline-derived CDR1 and CDR2 are DFQATT and SNEGSKA (reference sequence). This CDR3 has 13 amino acids.

The CDR3 nucleotides read TGTGCCAGCAGCTCTCTCAACTCTGGGGCCAACGTCCTGACTTTC. Translated: CASSSLNSGANVLTF. The V gene is TRBV7-6, the J gene TRBJ2-6; unclear D gene. V lost 4 bases and J 0 bases, leaving 7 bases between the germline ends. CDR3 length equals 15 residues. CDR1 and CDR2 (germline): SGHVS, FNYEAQ.

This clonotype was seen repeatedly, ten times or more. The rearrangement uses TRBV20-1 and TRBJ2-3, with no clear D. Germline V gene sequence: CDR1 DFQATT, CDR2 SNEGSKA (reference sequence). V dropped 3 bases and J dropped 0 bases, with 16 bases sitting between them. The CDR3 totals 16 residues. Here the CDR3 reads CSASPPRSSSTDTQYF. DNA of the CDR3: TGCAGTGCTAGTCCCCCCAGGTCCTCTAGCACAGATACGCAGTATTTT.

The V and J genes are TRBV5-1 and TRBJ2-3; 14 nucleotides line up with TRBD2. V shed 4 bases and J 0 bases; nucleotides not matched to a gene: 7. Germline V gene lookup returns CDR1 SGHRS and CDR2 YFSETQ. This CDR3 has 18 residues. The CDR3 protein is CASSQGLAGGVSTDTQYF. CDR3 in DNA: TGCGCCAGCAGCCAAGGACTAGCGGGAGGTGTTAGCACAGATACGCAGTATTTT.

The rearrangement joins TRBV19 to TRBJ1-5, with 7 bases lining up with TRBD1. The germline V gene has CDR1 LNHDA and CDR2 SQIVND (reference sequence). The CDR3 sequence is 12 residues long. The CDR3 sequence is CAVGQAIQPQHF. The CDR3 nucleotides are TGTGCAGTAGGACAGGCCATCCAGCCCCAGCATTTT.

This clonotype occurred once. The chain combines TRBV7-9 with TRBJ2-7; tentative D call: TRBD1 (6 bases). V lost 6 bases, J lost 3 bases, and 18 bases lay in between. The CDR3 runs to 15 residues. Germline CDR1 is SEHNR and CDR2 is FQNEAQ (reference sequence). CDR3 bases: TGTGCCAGCAGGGACGGGGACACAGGGATCTACGAGCAGTACTTC. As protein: CASRDGDTGIYEQYF.

The CDR3 spells CASSFGLAGDYNEQFF. The DNA of the CDR3 is TGTGCCAGCAGCTTTGGGCTAGCGGGGGATTACAATGAGCAGTTCTTC. V is TRBV9 and J is TRBJ2-1; TRBD2 agrees at 10 bases. After removal of 4 bases from V and 4 bases from J, the junction contained 8 bases not matched to a gene. This CDR3 region has 16 residues. Germline V lookup: CDR1 SGDLS, CDR2 YYNGEE.